The clone carrying this T cell receptor beta chain has a handful of counts. TCRdb fed the RT-PCR reads into MiXCR, producing one record per CDR3 protein. The sample carries some 40,000 distinct CDR3 sequences, about 30% recorded once. The CDR3 has 15 residues. V was pared by 6 bases and J by 2 bases, with 4 bases of the junction left unmatched. These data are taken from a study of patients and donors after allogeneic stem cell transplantation. V is TRBV12-3 or TRBV12-4 and J is TRBJ1-3; the match to TRBD1 covers 10 bases. The source is a human donor who was either an allogeneic HSCT recipient or a stem cell or donor lymphocyte infusion donor (not recorded which). It is not recorded whose cells these are; they may come from a transplant donor. Sequencing was carried out using blood, either unsorted or a sorted T cell fraction (not recorded which). CDR3 protein: CASRTDRGPGNTIYF. The DNA for the CDR3 is TGTGCCAGCAGGACCGACAGGGGGCCTGGAAACACCATATATTTT.